These 5 T cell receptor beta chains were all obtained from the same sample, sequenced in a study of persistence of HIV-infected CD4 T cells. Cells were stimulated nonspecifically with anti-CD3/anti-CD28 magnetic beads. CD4+ T cells upregulating both CD40 ligand and CD69 were sorted as responding cells. Sequencing used immunoSEQ version 4 in survey mode. Assay used: immunoSEQ multiplex PCR; TCRdb lists only in-frame clones, some missing. The sample carries approximately 45,000 clones, more than 80% recorded once. Their cognate antigens are unknown. Sample: CD4+ T cells sorted from PBMCs after roughly 18-hour stimulation, taken from a patient who received antiretroviral therapy. The receptors stem from an adult woman with HIV who was CMV-seropositive.

The gene calls are TRBV24-1 and TRBJ2-3, with 8 bases that match TRBD2. The CDR3 runs to 15 residues. V lost 9 bases and J lost 2; bases outside the gene matches: 9. Germline values: CDR1 KGHDR, CDR2 SFDVKD. The chain's CDR3 is CATGNGRGSTDTQYF. DNA for the CDR3: TGTGCCACCGGAAACGGGAGGGGTTCCACAGATACGCAGTATTTT.

The V call is TRBV10-3, the J call TRBJ1-1; possibly TRBD1 for D (6 bases). The CDR3 length is 15 residues. Germline lookup yields CDR1 ENHRY and CDR2 SYGVKD. The V end was cut by 6 bases, the J end by 1 base, with 15 bases between. The CDR3 bases are TGTGCCATCAGGGGAACAGGGAGAGCGAACACTGAAGCTTTCTTT. Translating it yields CAIRGTGRANTEAFF.

V and J are TRBV27 and TRBJ1-6; the D is unclear. Germline V gene lookup returns CDR1 MNHEY and CDR2 SMNVEV (reference sequence). V was shortened by 3 bases and J by 7 bases, with 10 bases between the two germline ends. The CDR3 length is 14 residues. Written as DNA, the CDR3 is TGTGCCAGCAGTTTGGGAAGAATAAATTCACCCCTCCACTTT. Protein product: CASSLGRINSPLHF.

The rearrangement links TRBV5-4 to TRBJ1-3; D not certain. V gave up 0 bases and J gave up 0 bases, with 7 bases separating them. The germline V gene encodes CDR1 SGHNT and CDR2 YYREEE (reference sequence). There are 15 residues in the CDR3. CDR3 residues: CASSLGLTSGNTIYF. In DNA form, the CDR3 reads TGTGCCAGCAGCTTGGGTCTCACCTCTGGAAACACCATATATTTT. Based on the CDR3 plus reference TRBV5-4 and TRBJ1-3, the full variable domain is ETGVTQSPTHLIKTRGQQVTLRCSSQSGHNTVSWYQQALGQGPQFIFQYYREEENGRGNFPPRFSGLQFPNYSSELNVNALELDDSALYLCASSLGLTSGNTIYFGEGSWLTVV.

This clone was counted a single time. The J gene is TRBJ1-4, the V gene TRBV19, with TRBD1 matching over 8 bases. The germline CDR1 and CDR2 sequences are LNHDA and SQIVND (reference sequence). The CDR3 sequence is 16 residues long. Trimming cost V 3 bases and J 3 bases; bases outside gene matches: 6. CDR3 loop: CASSMIRDRSNEKLFF. The CDR3 bases are TGTGCCAGTAGTATGATCCGGGACAGGTCTAATGAAAAACTGTTTTTT.